The T cell receptor (beta chain) under discussion was sequenced for a study of cytomegalovirus exposure and HLA in healthy donors. Overall study context: Earlier, some 170 million T cells were analyzed, and some 120 million unique TCR beta sequences were found among them. Study results and caveats: The study listed roughly 160 cytomegalovirus-associated TCR beta chains.

Primers included in the PCR were 60 Vbeta and 13 Jbeta primers. As handled by the study authors: An analysis performed later counted 70 million to 90 million unique TCR beta chains (roughly 11 million of them shared). Repertoires were generated with immunoSEQ multiplex PCR, while TCRdb's copy carries only in-frame clones and drops some. That table gives V, J and clone size, and the DNA gave D and trimming. The table has 90,000 to 150,000 clones, 50% to 65% seen once. Remarks on this clone: Its matching antigen is unknown.

Germline CDR1 MNHEY, CDR2 SVGAGI. CDR3 length: 13 residues. The clonotype originates from a man between 40 and 49 years old in good health and CMV-seropositive. The sequenced sample consisted of PBMCs. The chain couples TRBV6-5 to TRBJ2-5; 7 bases are a match to TRBD1. Near its end, the DNA agrees better with TRBJ2-7, so the J call may be wrong. CDR3 nucleotides: TGTGCCAGCAGCCGGACAGGTGCCTACGAGCAGTACTTC. Protein product: CASSRTGAYEQYF.